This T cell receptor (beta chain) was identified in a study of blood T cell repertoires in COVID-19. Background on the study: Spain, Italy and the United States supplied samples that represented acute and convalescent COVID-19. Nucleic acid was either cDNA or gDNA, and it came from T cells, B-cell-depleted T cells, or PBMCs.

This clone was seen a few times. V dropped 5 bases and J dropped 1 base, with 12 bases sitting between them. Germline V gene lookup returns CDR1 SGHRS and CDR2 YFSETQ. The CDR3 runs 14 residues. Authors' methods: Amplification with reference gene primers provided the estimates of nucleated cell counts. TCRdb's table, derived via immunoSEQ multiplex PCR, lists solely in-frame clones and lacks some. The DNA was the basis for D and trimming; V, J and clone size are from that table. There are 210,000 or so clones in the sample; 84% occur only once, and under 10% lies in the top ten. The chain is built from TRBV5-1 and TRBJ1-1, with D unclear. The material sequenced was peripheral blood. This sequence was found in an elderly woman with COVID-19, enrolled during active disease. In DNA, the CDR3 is TGCGCCAGCAGTGTGCCACAACCGAACACTGAAGCTTTCTTT. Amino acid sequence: CASSVPQPNTEAFF. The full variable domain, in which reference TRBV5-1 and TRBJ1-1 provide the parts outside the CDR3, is KAGVTQTPRYLIKTRGQQVTLSCSPISGHRSVSWYQQTPGQGLQFLFEYFSETQRNKGNFPGRFSGRQFSNSRSEMNVSTLELGDSALYLCASSVPQPNTEAFFGQGTRLTVV.